This TCR beta chain stems from a study of T cell repertoires in cytomegalovirus infection. Study overall: CMV epitopes in the study were HLA-C-restricted (recently identified) and HLA-B-restricted (well studied). Study results and caveats: The response measured ex vivo was dominated by TCR beta clonotypes (HLA-C-restricted and CMV-specific).

In TCRdb, the reads were re-called with MiXCR into one record per CDR3 protein. The sample lists 700,000 to 850,000 distinct CDR3 sequences; roughly 33% were seen once. Of note for this clonotype: What it binds is not known. A much bigger clone sits one base away, suggesting this may be a read error.

Germline V lookup: CDR1 KGHSH, CDR2 LQKENI. The CDR3 has 15 amino acids. This receptor was taken from a human donor in good health (CMV status not recorded). Some clones in this sample may be carry-over from other donors' samples. Source: cultured CD8+ T cells from PBMCs, taken from culture after CMV antigen stimulation. The chain combines TRBV18 with TRBJ2-1; D may be TRBD1 (6 bases). The CDR3 loop reads CATSPGGRREDEQFF. The CDR3 nucleotides are TGTGCCACCTCACCTGGGGGCCGCAGAGAGGATGAGCAGTTCTTC.